There are a few counts of the clone carrying this T cell receptor beta chain. RNA transcripts were the source from which TCR beta CDR3 regions were amplified. The first-round RT-PCR employed HTBI primers together with the Qiagen OneStep RT-PCR kit. A multiplex PCR was then performed as the second round. TCRdb itself ran the multiplex PCR reads through MiXCR, one entry per CDR3 protein. The sample has roughly 480,000 distinct CDR3 sequences; 13% to 15% are singletons. This entry belongs to a study of Graves' ophthalmopathy and Graves' hyperthyroidism. Losses at the gene ends were 4 bases for V and 3 bases for J; bases not matched to a gene: 9. The CDR3 has 16 residues. Germline CDR1 reads SQVTM; CDR2 reads ANQGSEA. Isolation of PBMCs was performed using around 9.5 ml of fresh peripheral blood.

What was sequenced was blood. The rearrangement links TRBV29-1 to TRBJ2-1; 10 nucleotides line up with TRBD2. This TCR derives from a woman aged 30 to 39 with Graves' ophthalmopathy. The CDR3 reads CSVVPRLAGNYNEQFF. The CDR3 DNA reads TGCAGCGTTGTCCCTCGACTAGCGGGTAACTACAATGAGCAGTTCTTC.